This T cell receptor beta chain originates from a study of tumor-infiltrating lymphocytes in primary liver carcinoma. The investigators made TCR beta cDNA from roughly 460 ng total RNA, using a constant-region primer. Three-round nested multiplex PCR performed with slightly modified ARM-PCR produced the TCR beta libraries. TRBV1-TRBV30 forward primers and a C-beta reverse primer were used in the first two PCR rounds, which each ran for around 11 cycles. TCRdb re-analysed the multiplex PCR reads in MiXCR, keeping a single row per CDR3 protein. The table includes roughly 32,000 distinct CDR3 sequences, approximately 73% detected once. There are 16 residues in the CDR3. Germline values: CDR1 SGHAT, CDR2 FQNNGV. Joint extraction of RNA and DNA used roughly 18-34 mg of bulk tissue that was unsorted. Each tumor was sampled at four poles and its centre. Notes on this clonotype: The antigen is undetermined. A read error may account for a junction end that differs from germline.

Overall study results and limits: Only about 7-24% of top clones appeared in all five tumor regions.

The sequence derives from a man aged 40-55 years with primary liver carcinoma and hepatitis B virus infection. Sequenced material: liver tumor tissue from sampling region 4. Documented subset: tumor region T4, right-lateral pole. The chain uses TRBV11-2 and TRBJ2-3; TRBD2 matches 8 bases. CDR3: CVSSSGLGGVADTLYF. The CDR3 coding sequence is TGTGTCAGCAGTTCGGGACTAGGGGGAGTGGCAGATACGCTGTATTTT. The whole variable domain, remainder taken from reference TRBV11-2 and TRBJ2-3, is EAGVAQSPRYKIIEKRQSVAFWCNPISGHATLYWYQQILGQGPKLLIQFQNNGVVDDSQLPKDRFSAERLKGVDSTLKIQPAKLEDSAVYLCVSSSGLGGVADTLYFGPGTRLTVL.